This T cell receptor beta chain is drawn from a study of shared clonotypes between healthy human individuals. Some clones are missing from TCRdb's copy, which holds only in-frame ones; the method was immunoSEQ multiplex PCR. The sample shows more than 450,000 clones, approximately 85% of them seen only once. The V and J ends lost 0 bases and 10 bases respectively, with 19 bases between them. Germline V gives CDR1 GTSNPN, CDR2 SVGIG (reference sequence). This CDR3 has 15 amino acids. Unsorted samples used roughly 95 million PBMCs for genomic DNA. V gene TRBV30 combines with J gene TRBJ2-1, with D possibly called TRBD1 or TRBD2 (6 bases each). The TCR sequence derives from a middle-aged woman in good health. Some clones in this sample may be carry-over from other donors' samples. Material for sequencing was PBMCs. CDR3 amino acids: CAWSVAGSLGGEQFF. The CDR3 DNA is TGTGCCTGGAGTGTAGCAGGTTCCCTAGGGGGGGAGCAGTTCTTC.